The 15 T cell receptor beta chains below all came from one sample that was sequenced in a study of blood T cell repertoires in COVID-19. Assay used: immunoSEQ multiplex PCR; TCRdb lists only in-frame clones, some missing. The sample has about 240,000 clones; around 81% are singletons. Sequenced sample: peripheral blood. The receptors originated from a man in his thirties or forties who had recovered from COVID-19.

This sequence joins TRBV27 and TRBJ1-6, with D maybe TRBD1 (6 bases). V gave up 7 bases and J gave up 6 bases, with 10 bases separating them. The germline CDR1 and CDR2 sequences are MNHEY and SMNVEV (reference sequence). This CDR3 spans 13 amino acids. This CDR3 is CASKQGSNSPLHF. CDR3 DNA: TGTGCCAGCAAACAGGGATCTAATTCACCCCTCCACTTT.

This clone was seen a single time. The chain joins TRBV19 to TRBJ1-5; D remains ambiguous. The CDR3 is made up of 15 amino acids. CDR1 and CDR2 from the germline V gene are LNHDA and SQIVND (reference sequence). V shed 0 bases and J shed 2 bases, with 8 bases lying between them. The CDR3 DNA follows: TGTGCCAGTAGTATAGACGGAGGCGGCAATCAGCCCCAGCATTTT. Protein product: CASSIDGGGNQPQHF.

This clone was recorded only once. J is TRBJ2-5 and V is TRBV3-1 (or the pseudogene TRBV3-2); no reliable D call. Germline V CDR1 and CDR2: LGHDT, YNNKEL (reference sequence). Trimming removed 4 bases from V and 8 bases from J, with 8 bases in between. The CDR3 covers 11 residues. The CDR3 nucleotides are TGTGCCAGCAGCCTAAGTAGTACCCAGTACTTC. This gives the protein CASSLSSTQYF.

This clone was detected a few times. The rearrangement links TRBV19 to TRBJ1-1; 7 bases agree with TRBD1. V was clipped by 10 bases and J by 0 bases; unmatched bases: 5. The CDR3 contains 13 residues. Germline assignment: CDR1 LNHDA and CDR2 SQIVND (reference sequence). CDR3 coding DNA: TGTGCCACGACAGGGACCATGAACACTGAAGCTTTCTTT. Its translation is CATTGTMNTEAFF.

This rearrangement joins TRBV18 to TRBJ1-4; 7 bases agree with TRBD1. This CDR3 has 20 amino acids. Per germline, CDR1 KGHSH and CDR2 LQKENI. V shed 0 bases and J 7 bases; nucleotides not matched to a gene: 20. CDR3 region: CASSPPVRDSFGGRLEKLFF. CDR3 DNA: TGTGCCAGCTCACCACCGGTACGGGACAGCTTTGGGGGTAGGCTTGAAAAACTGTTTTTT.

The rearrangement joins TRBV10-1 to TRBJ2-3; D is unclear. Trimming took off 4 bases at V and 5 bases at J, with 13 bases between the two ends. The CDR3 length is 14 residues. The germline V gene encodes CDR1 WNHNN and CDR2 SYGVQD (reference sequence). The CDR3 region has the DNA TGCGCCAGCAGTGGGGTTACCGCAGGAGATACGCAGTATTTT. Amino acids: CASSGVTAGDTQYF.

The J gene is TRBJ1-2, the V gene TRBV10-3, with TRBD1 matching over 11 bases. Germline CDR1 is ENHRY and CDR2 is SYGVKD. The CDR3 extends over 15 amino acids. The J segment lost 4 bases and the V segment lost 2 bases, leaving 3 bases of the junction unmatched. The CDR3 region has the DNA TGTGCCATCAGTGAGGCGGGACAGGGGGTCTATGGCTACACCTTC. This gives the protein CAISEAGQGVYGYTF.

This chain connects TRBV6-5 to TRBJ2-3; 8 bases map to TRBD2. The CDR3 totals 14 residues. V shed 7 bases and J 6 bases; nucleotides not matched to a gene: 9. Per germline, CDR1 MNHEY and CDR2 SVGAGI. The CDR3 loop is CASNPSGGGDTQYF. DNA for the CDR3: TGTGCCAGCAACCCCAGCGGGGGTGGGGATACGCAGTATTTT.

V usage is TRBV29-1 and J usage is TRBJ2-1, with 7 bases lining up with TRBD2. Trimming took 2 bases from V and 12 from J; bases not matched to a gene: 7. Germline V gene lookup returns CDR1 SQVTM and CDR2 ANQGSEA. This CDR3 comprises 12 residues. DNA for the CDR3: TGCAGCGTTGAATCCAGCGGGGAGAGGCAGTTCTTC. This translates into CSVESSGERQFF.

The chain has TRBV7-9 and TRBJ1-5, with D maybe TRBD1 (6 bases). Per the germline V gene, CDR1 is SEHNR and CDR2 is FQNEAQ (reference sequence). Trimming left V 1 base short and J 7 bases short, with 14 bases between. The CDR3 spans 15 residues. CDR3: CASSLEGGGHQPQHF. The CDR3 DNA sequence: TGTGCCAGCAGCTTAGAGGGGGGAGGGCACCAGCCCCAGCATTTT. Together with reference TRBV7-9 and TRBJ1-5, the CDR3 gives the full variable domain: DTGVSQNPRHKITKRGQNVTFRCDPISEHNRLYWYRQTLGQGPEFLTYFQNEAQLEKSRLLSDRFSAERPKGSFSTLEIQRTEQGDSAMYLCASSLEGGGHQPQHFGDGTRLSIL.

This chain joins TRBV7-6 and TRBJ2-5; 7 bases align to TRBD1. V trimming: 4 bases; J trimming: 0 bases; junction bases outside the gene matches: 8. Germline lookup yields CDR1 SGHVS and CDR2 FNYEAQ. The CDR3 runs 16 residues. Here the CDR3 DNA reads TGTGCCAGCAGCTGGGGGACAGACGGGGACCAAGAGACCCAGTACTTC. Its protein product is CASSWGTDGDQETQYF.

CDR3 bases: TGTGCCAGCAAGCGGGATCGGTTGGGAAACACCATATATTTT. Translated: CASKRDRLGNTIYF. The chain combines TRBV2 with TRBJ1-3; D call uncertain. In germline, CDR1 is SNHLY, CDR2 FYNNEI. The CDR3 runs 14 residues. With 7 bases removed from V and 4 bases from J, the gap between germline ends came to 14 bases.

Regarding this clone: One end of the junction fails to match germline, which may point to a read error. The chain's CDR3 is CASSGQGFSSNEQFF. Here the CDR3 DNA reads TGTGCCAGCAGTGGACAGGGTTTTTCCTCCAATGAGCAGTTCTTC. The genes are TRBV2 and TRBJ2-1, with 7 bases matching TRBD1. The CDR3 runs to 15 residues. CDR1 and CDR2 (germline): SNHLY, FYNNEI.

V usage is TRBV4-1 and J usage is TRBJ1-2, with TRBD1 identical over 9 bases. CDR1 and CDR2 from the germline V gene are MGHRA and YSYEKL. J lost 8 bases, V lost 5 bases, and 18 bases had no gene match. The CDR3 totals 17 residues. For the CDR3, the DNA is TGCGCCAGCAGCGACCGGGACAGGGTTCTCTTAATGGAGGGCTACACCTTC. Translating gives CASSDRDRVLLMEGYTF.

DNA for the CDR3: TGTGCCATCAGACCGCGGGGCTACAATGAGCAGTTCTTC. Protein sequence: CAIRPRGYNEQFF. The chain joins TRBV15 to TRBJ2-1; TRBD2 might be the D (6 bases). In germline, CDR1 is LNHNV, CDR2 YYDKDF (reference sequence). The CDR3 loop spans 13 amino acids. Deletions cut 10 bases from V and 3 bases from J, with 13 bases between.